This T cell receptor (beta chain) was captured in a study of blood T cell repertoires in COVID-19. Overall study: Researchers got acute and convalescent COVID-19 samples from the United States, Italy and Spain. From T cells, B-cell-depleted T cells, or PBMCs came the material, which was cDNA or gDNA.

The CDR3 consists of 13 residues. V shed 5 bases, J shed 6 bases, and the junction held 5 bases outside the gene matches. Germline CDR1 reads MDHEN; CDR2 reads SYDVKM. Under the authors' procedure: Cell counts per sample came from amplifying reference gene primers. Only in-frame clones appear in the TCRdb table, and some are missing; sequencing was by immunoSEQ multiplex PCR. Clonal size and the V and J genes are those of that table, whereas D and trimming came from the DNA. The table records more than 10,000 clones, about 88% of them present only once. The sequencing input was peripheral blood. This receptor was obtained from a human donor in a cohort sampled during active COVID-19. The V gene is TRBV28, the J gene TRBJ2-7, with 9 bases lining up with TRBD1. In nucleotides, the CDR3 is TGTGCCAGCAGTCCAGGGACAGGGCCCGAGCAGTACTTC. Protein sequence: CASSPGTGPEQYF.